This T cell receptor beta chain was retrieved from a study of T-cell memory formation after mild COVID-19. CDR1 and CDR2 (germline): MNHNY, SVGAGI (reference sequence). CDR3 length: 15 amino acids. Trimming stripped 0 bases from V and 3 bases from J, with 11 bases between. As regards this clonotype: What it binds is not known.

Findings and caveats of the study: The finding that pre-infection memory included some responding clones suggested that cross-reactive memory joined.

Amplification by 5'RACE using constant-segment primers produced TCR alpha and TCR beta cDNA libraries that carried sample barcodes and UMIs. TCRdb recomputed calls from the 5' RACE reads with MiXCR, one row per CDR3 protein. The repertoire consists of fewer than 700,000 distinct CDR3 sequences, with under 20% occurring once and the leading ten covering around 12%. The chain is built from TRBV6-6 and TRBJ1-2; D gene unclear. Source material: PBMCs or a T cell subset sorted from them (not recorded which). This receptor was identified in an adult woman who had mild COVID-19 (a few samples of this study predate the infection). Cell type and time point are not known. The CDR3 DNA reads TGTGCCAGCAGTTACTCCGCCCGGGGAGACTATGGCTACACCTTC. Its translation: CASSYSARGDYGYTF.